Listed below are T cell receptor beta chains from one sample, sequenced in a study of cytomegalovirus exposure and HLA in healthy donors. The assay was immunoSEQ multiplex PCR, and TCRdb's table has in-frame clones only and misses some. This sample yields approximately 100,000 clones, of which around 88% are seen a single time; roughly 4% belongs to the top ten. The sequenced sample was PBMCs. The receptors here all came from a woman younger than 45 in good health and CMV-seronegative. The CDR3 runs from the conserved cysteine through the conserved F or W. Fields, in order: D gene, V gene, clone size, J gene, CDR3 protein, CDR3 DNA. The D gene is left open where the match is weak. Size values are once, few and many counts, or a class for expanded clones, and some rows have none.

-	TRBV11-2	-	TRBJ1-5	CASSLGINQPQHF	TGTGCCAGCAGCCTCGGGATCAATCAGCCCCAGCATTTT
-	TRBV5-4	-	TRBJ2-7	CASSLAGRTGDYEQYF	TGTGCCAGCAGCTTGGCGGGGAGGACAGGAGACTACGAGCAGTACTTC
-	TRBV6-1	-	TRBJ1-6	CASKAGVDSPLHF	TGTGCCAGCAAGGCAGGGGTGGATTCACCCCTCCACTTT
-	TRBV19	-	TRBJ1-1	CASQSVRDRTEAFF	TGTGCCAGTCAGTCGGTCAGGGATCGAACTGAAGCTTTCTTT
-	TRBV11-2	-	TRBJ2-2	CASSPIARATGELFF	TGTGCCAGCAGCCCGATAGCTAGAGCCACCGGGGAGCTGTTTTTT
-	TRBV7-3	-	TRBJ2-2	CASSRDINTGELFF	TGTGCCAGCAGCCGGGACATTAACACCGGGGAGCTGTTTTTT
-	TRBV25-1	-	TRBJ1-2	CASTESGSNYGYTF	TGTGCCAGCACCGAAAGCGGGTCTAACTATGGCTACACCTTC
TRBD2	TRBV19	once	TRBJ2-3	CASSNRLAAGDTQYF	TGTGCCAGTAGTAACCGACTAGCGGCGGGAGATACGCAGTATTTT
-	TRBV7-3	-	TRBJ2-7	CASSPGLGVREQYF	TGTGCCAGCAGCCCAGGCCTCGGGGTCCGCGAGCAGTACTTC
-	TRBV18	-	TRBJ1-6	CASSPLSGSYNSPLHF	TGTGCCAGCTCACCATTGTCCGGCTCCTATAATTCACCCCTCCACTTT
-	TRBV12-1	-	TRBJ1-2	CASSFGTRGSGYTF	TGTGCCAGCAGCTTTGGGACACGCGGCAGTGGCTACACCTTC
-	TRBV27	-	TRBJ2-3	CASSPRAGTDTQYF	TGTGCCAGCAGTCCCCGCGCGGGCACAGATACGCAGTATTTT
TRBD1	TRBV7-2	-	TRBJ2-1	CASSPRGQVEQFF	TGTGCCAGCAGCCCGAGGGGACAGGTTGAGCAGTTCTTC
TRBD1	TRBV18	few	TRBJ1-5	CASSNTGQGVLNQPQHF	TGTGCCAGCTCAAACACCGGACAGGGGGTCTTAAATCAGCCCCAGCATTTT
TRBD1	TRBV6-1	-	TRBJ1-1	CASKFPGQGGTEAFF	TGTGCCAGCAAATTCCCGGGACAGGGGGGCACTGAAGCTTTCTTT
-	TRBV7-9	-	TRBJ2-1	CASSLGVSGDNEQFF	TGTGCCAGCAGCTTAGGGGTGTCAGGGGACAATGAGCAGTTCTTC
-	TRBV18	-	TRBJ2-7	CASSPRGTSSRTTAYEQYF	TGTGCCAGCTCACCACGAGGGACATCAAGCCGGACAACCGCCTACGAGCAGTACTTC
-	TRBV19	-	TRBJ1-1	CASSIDQRFGQHNTEAFF	TGTGCCAGTAGTATAGATCAAAGGTTTGGACAGCACAACACTGAAGCTTTCTTT
-	TRBV6-5	few	TRBJ1-2	CASSPPGRYGYTF	TGTGCCAGCAGTCCCCCGGGGAGGTATGGCTACACCTTC
TRBD1	TRBV11-2	-	TRBJ1-1	CASSLDRVITEAFF	TGTGCCAGCAGCCTTGACAGGGTTATAACTGAAGCTTTCTTT
-	TRBV7-2	-	TRBJ2-7	CASSLPGLPEQEQYF	TGTGCCAGCAGCTTACCGGGACTTCCGGAGCAGGAGCAGTACTTC
TRBD2	TRBV6-4	-	TRBJ2-2	CASSAGTSDTGELFF	TGTGCCAGCAGTGCCGGGACTAGCGACACCGGGGAGCTGTTTTTT
-	TRBV11-3	many	TRBJ1-1	CASSLGTEAFF	TGTGCCAGCAGCTTAGGCACAGAAGCTTTCTTT
TRBD1	TRBV5-1	-	TRBJ2-1	CASSTGQGRYNEQFF	TGCGCCAGCAGCACGGGACAGGGGCGATACAATGAGCAGTTCTTC
-	TRBV2	-	TRBJ1-2	CASSEGEDYGYTF	TGTGCCAGCAGTGAAGGAGAGGACTATGGCTACACCTTC
-	TRBV7-9	-	TRBJ1-1	CASSLETPRASEAFF	TGTGCCAGCAGCTTAGAAACGCCGAGGGCATCTGAAGCTTTCTTT
-	TRBV6-5	-	TRBJ1-1	CASSPTGSGVTEAFF	TGTGCCAGCAGTCCCACAGGCAGTGGGGTCACTGAAGCTTTCTTT
-	TRBV7-9	few	TRBJ1-6	CASSQGLGSPLHF	TGTGCCAGCAGCCAGGGGTTGGGTTCACCCCTCCACTTT
-	TRBV18	-	TRBJ2-3	CASSRDSTDTQYF	TGTGCCAGCTCACGCGATAGCACAGATACGCAGTATTTT
-	TRBV28	-	TRBJ2-5	CASSISRETQYF	TGTGCCAGCAGTATCTCCAGAGAGACCCAGTACTTC
-	TRBV2	few	TRBJ1-2	CASSEAGHFYGYTF	TGTGCCAGCAGTGAAGCTGGACACTTCTATGGCTACACCTTC
-	TRBV7-8	medium-sized	TRBJ2-7	CASSFLHEQYF	TGTGCCAGCAGTTTCCTCCACGAGCAGTACTTC
TRBD2	TRBV9	-	TRBJ2-1	CASSVASGLWNEQFF	TGTGCCAGCAGCGTAGCTAGCGGCCTCTGGAATGAGCAGTTCTTC
-	TRBV12-5	-	TRBJ2-2	CATARTAVTGELFF	TGTGCTACCGCCCGGACAGCCGTGACCGGGGAGCTGTTTTTT
-	TRBV28	-	TRBJ1-4	CASSLWEGTNEKLFF	TGTGCCAGCAGTTTATGGGAGGGGACTAATGAAAAACTGTTTTTT
TRBD2	TRBV18	once	TRBJ2-1	CASSPGLAYNEQFF	TGTGCCAGCTCACCCGGACTAGCTTACAATGAGCAGTTCTTC
-	TRBV4-3	-	TRBJ1-3	CASSQDGEGLGNTIYF	TGCGCCAGCAGCCAAGACGGGGAGGGGCTCGGAAACACCATATATTTT
-	TRBV4-2	few	TRBJ2-7	CASSQEIGAYEQYF	TGTGCCAGCAGCCAAGAGATCGGAGCTTACGAGCAGTACTTC
-	TRBV7-2	-	TRBJ1-5	CASSLGSQPQHF	TGTGCCAGCAGCTTGGGGAGTCAGCCCCAGCATTTT
TRBD1	TRBV18	-	TRBJ1-2	CASSPARQGSNYGYTF	TGTGCCAGCTCACCAGCGAGACAGGGGTCTAACTATGGCTACACCTTC
TRBD1	TRBV5-1	-	TRBJ1-2	CASSRGTGSNYGYTF	TGCGCCAGCAGCAGAGGGACAGGATCTAACTATGGCTACACCTTC
TRBD2	TRBV5-8	-	TRBJ2-7	CASSSRRARTRLSEQYF	TGTGCCAGCAGCTCCAGACGCGCAAGGACTAGACTGTCCGAGCAGTACTTC
-	TRBV9	-	TRBJ1-6	CASSVALGANSPLHF	TGTGCCAGCAGCGTAGCTTTAGGGGCTAATTCACCCCTCCACTTT
-	TRBV5-6	-	TRBJ2-3	CASSLGGTSTDTQYF	TGTGCCAGCAGCTTGGGGGGGACTAGCACAGATACGCAGTATTTT
TRBD1	TRBV7-2	-	TRBJ1-2	CASRSTGGAYYGYTF	TGTGCCAGCAGGTCGACAGGGGGCGCTTACTATGGCTACACCTTC
-	TRBV7-8	-	TRBJ2-5	CASSARGQSGETQYF	TGTGCCAGCAGTGCCCGCGGACAGTCGGGGGAGACCCAGTACTTC
-	TRBV7-8	-	TRBJ1-5	CASSLLGIHSNQPQHF	TGTGCCAGCAGCTTATTGGGCATCCATAGCAATCAGCCCCAGCATTTT
-	TRBV11-3	-	TRBJ2-7	CASSLAFGGTYEQYF	TGTGCCAGCAGCTTGGCGTTTGGCGGAACCTACGAGCAGTACTTC
TRBD2	TRBV7-8	-	TRBJ2-1	CASSLLGGMGNEQFF	TGTGCCAGCAGCTTACTGGGAGGGATGGGGAATGAGCAGTTCTTC
TRBD1	TRBV19	-	TRBJ1-5	CASGDRGNQPQHF	TGTGCCAGCGGGGACAGGGGAAATCAGCCCCAGCATTTT
-	TRBV11-2	-	TRBJ1-2	CASSVPGNYGYTF	TGTGCCAGCAGCGTCCCGGGTAACTATGGCTACACCTTC
-	TRBV2	-	TRBJ1-2	CASSAGGTNYGYTF	TGTGCCAGCAGTGCGGGGGGTACTAACTATGGCTACACCTTC
-	TRBV7-3	-	TRBJ2-3	CASRFDGEDTQYF	TGTGCCAGCAGATTTGACGGGGAAGATACGCAGTATTTT
TRBD1	TRBV7-8	-	TRBJ1-5	CASSPKDRGQQPQHF	TGTGCCAGCAGCCCAAAGGACAGGGGGCAGCAGCCCCAGCATTTT
-	TRBV6-5	-	TRBJ1-4	CASSFERGLYNEKLFF	TGTGCCAGCAGTTTTGAGAGAGGGCTTTATAATGAAAAACTGTTTTTT